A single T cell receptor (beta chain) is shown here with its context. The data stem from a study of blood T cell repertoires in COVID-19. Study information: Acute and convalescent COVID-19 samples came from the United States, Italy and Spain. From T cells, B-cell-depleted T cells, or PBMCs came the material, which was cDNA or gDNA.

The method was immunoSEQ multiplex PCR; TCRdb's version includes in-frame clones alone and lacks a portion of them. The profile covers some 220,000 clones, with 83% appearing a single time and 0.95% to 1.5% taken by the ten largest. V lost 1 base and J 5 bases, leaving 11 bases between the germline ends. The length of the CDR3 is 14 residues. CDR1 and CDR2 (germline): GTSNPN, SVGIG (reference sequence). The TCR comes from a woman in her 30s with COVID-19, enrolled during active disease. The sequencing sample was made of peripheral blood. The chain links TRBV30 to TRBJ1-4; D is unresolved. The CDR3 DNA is TGTGCCTGGAGTGCGACCCACGGGAATGAAAAACTGTTTTTT. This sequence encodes CAWSATHGNEKLFF.